A selection of T cell receptor beta chains follows, all from one sample in a study of blood T cells in healthy people across ages. TCRdb reanalysed the 5' RACE reads using MiXCR and keeps one entry per CDR3 protein. The sample has around 1.1 million distinct CDR3 sequences; around two fifths are singletons. Sequencing input: blood. The receptors stem from a man aged 18-30 years in good health. Both conserved end residues are part of each CDR3. A D gene is named only where the DNA matches it firmly. For some rows the clone size is stated as once, few or many, or as a class when expanded; others skip it.

-,TRBJ1-1,TRBV5-1,-,TGCGCCAACAGCACCGGGAGGGGGACTGAAGCTTTCTTT,CANSTGRGTEAFF
few,TRBJ1-4,TRBV20-1,TRBD1,TGCAGTGCTAGGGCCGGGACAGGGGTGGAAAAACTGTTTTTT,CSARAGTGVEKLFF
many,TRBJ2-3,TRBV20-1,TRBD1,TGCAGTGCTAGACAGGGGGTAACCACAGATACGCAGTATTTT,CSARQGVTTDTQYF
few,TRBJ2-2,TRBV6-5,TRBD2,TGTGCCAGTAGCGGGGGGGTTCCCGGGGAGCTGTTTTTT,CASSGGVPGELFF
-,TRBJ1-4,TRBV7-9,TRBD1,TGTGCCAGCAGCTTAGCGGGACAGGGCAAGTTTTTT,CASSLAGQGKFF
-,TRBJ1-4,TRBV7-2,TRBD1,TGTGCCAGCAGCTTCACAGGGGACTCTGGAAAACTGTTTTTT,CASSFTGDSGKLFF
-,TRBJ1-4,TRBV10-3,-,TGTGCCATCAGGTCACATGCAACTAATGAAAAACTGTTTTTT,CAIRSHATNEKLFF
-,TRBJ2-5,TRBV4-3,TRBD2,TGCGCCAGCAGCCAACTTTTAGCGGGGAGTATCGGGACCCAGTACTTC,CASSQLLAGSIGTQYF
few,TRBJ1-5,TRBV7-9,-,TGTGCCAGCTCCCGGACATATAGCAATCAGCCCCAGCATTTT,CASSRTYSNQPQHF
-,TRBJ2-1,TRBV3-1,TRBD1,TGTGCCAGCAGCCAAGAGGGACAGGCGAGTATCAATGGGCAGTTCTTC,CASSQEGQASINGQFF
-,TRBJ2-7,TRBV25-1,TRBD2,TGTGCCAGCAGTTGGGCTAGCGGGGGAATCAATGAGCAGTACTTC,CASSWASGGINEQYF